This TCR beta chain derives from a study of T cell responses to AZD1222 COVID-19 vaccine (dated by TCRdb to 2020 to 2022). Describing the broader study: AZD1222 recipients with second doses at about 4 weeks or about 12 weeks were pooled, because spike-specific TCR depth and breadth did not differ between schedules. A total of more than 230 trial participants underwent TCR sequencing, of whom approximately 200 had received two doses of AZD1222 and approximately 25 had received two doses of the MenACWY control vaccine. Trial participants were enrolled by age into subgroups of 18-55, 56-69 and 70-plus years, and around 140, 26 and 57 TCR-sequenced participants, respectively, were included in these subgroups.

Summary of the overall study and its limitations: After two AZD1222 doses, both the breadth and the depth of spike-specific TCRs were significantly higher than at day 0 and than in MenACWY recipients. Conclusions about previously exposed vaccinees were limited because only a handful of AZD1222 recipients were SARS-CoV-2 seropositive at baseline. Vaccine-associated CD4 TCRs spanned the whole spike protein, with dominant responses in regions 160-218 and 743-854. Because no day 14 peak-response samples were available, repertoires were characterized only after the peak T cell response. The 56-69-year group was small, and its depth increase did not reach significance, likely because of low power. Most participants were white British and females outnumbered males, and the authors suggested that clonal diversity may have been underestimated. Epitopes outside the regions mutated in the B.1.351 and B.1.1.7 variants were reportedly recognized by nearly half of the unique spike-specific TCRs.

Read against the paper, the sample's time point label means: baseline before first vaccination. Vaccinee samples were obtained from the UK trials COV001 and COV002, which included a single-blind randomized controlled phase 2/3 trial of AZD1222 (ChAdOx1 nCoV-19) in healthy adults. For TCRbeta chain sequencing, PBMC samples from trial participants were taken at day 0 and at day 28 after the second dose. The CDR3 regions of human TCRbeta chains were subjected to immunosequencing. The authors' analysis ran thus. TCRs in the repertoires were matched against a reference library of SARS-CoV-2-specific TCRs that had been generated with the MIRA antigen-specificity platform. Breadth was defined as the fraction of unique TCRs that were SARS-CoV-2-associated, and depth was defined as the fraction of total T cells that were SARS-CoV-2-associated. Using the MIRA data, every spike-specific TCR was mapped to the spike region that the TCR reacted to and assigned to either a CD4 or a CD8 class. Log10-transformed breadth and depth values were compared by one-way ANOVA with Sidak's multiple comparisons tests. Held by TCRdb, this immuneACCESS table contains in-frame sequences only and omits some clones. Under half of the omission traces to an unresolved V gene where checked; the cause of the rest is unknown. V, J and clone size are taken as reported in that table, and D and trimming were inferred from the DNA itself. Across this sample there are 150,000 or so clones, with under 90% seen only once. The biggest ten clones account for roughly 6.5% of the sample.

A note on this clone: It lacks a known antigen. The sample holds no much larger clone one base away, and base qualities are not on file.

The sequencing here drew on peripheral blood, taken on day 0 of AZD1222 vaccination. This clonotype was sampled from an adult in good health.

The DNA reads TGTGCCAGCAGCTTAAATTACGGCGCCATAAGGGATCAGCCCCAGCATTTT. Translation gives CASSLNYGAIRDQPQHF. The receptor chain draws on TRBV7-6 and TRBJ1-5, with the D gene call left open. As encoded in the germline V gene, CDR1 is SGHVS while CDR2 is FNYEAQ. V and J are truncated by 2 bases and 5 bases respectively, leaving an intervening sequence of 19 bases. The CDR3, from cysteine to phenylalanine, totals 17 residues. The sequence is cut down to CDR3 DNA, 51 bases in frame from base 1.